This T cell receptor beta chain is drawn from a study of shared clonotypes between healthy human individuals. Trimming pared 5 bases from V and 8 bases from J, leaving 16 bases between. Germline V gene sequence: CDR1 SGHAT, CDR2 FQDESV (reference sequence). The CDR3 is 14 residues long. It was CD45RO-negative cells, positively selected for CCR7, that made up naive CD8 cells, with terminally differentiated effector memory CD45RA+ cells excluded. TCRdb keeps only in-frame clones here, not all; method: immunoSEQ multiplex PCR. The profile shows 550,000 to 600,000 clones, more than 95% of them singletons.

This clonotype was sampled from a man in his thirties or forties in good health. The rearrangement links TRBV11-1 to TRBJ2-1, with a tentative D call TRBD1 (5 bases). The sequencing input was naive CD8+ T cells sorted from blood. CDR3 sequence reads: CASSLTVLGDEQFF. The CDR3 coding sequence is TGTGCCAGCAGCCTGACAGTTCTTGGGGATGAGCAGTTCTTC.